This T cell receptor (beta chain) was captured by sequencing in a study of shared clonotypes between healthy human individuals. The wider study: With ages of 18 to 49, the donors were two women and a few men.

The data were produced by immunoSEQ multiplex PCR, yet TCRdb's version contains in-frame clones alone and is incomplete. The table shows 2,500,000 or so clones, with roughly 93% occurring only once. This CDR3 has 16 amino acids. Trimming removed 3 bases from V and 2 bases from J, with 14 bases in between. In germline, CDR1 is KGHSH, CDR2 LQKENI. Sequencing input: naive CD4+ T cells from PBMCs. Subset given: CD45RA+ positively selected. This receptor was obtained from a man between 18 and 35 years old in good health. Some clones in this sample may be carry-over from other donors' samples. The chain uses TRBV18 and TRBJ1-3; D is possibly TRBD1 (5 bases). This CDR3 reads CASSPQTPGPGNTIYF. The CDR3 nucleotides read TGTGCCAGCTCACCCCAGACTCCAGGGCCTGGAAACACCATATATTTT.